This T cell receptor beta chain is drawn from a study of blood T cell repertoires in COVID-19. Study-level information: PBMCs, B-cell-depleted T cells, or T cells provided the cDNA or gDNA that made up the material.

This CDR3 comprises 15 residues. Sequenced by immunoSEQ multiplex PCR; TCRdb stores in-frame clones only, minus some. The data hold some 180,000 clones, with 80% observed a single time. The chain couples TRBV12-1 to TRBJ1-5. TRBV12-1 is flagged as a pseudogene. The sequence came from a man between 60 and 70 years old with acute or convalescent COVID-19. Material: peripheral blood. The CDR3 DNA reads TGTGCCAGCAGCCCGGACCGGGAAGGTGATCAGCCCCAGCATTTT. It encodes CASSPDREGDQPQHF.